Shown below are 22 T cell receptor beta chains from a single sample sequenced in a study of blood T cell repertoires in COVID-19. The method was immunoSEQ multiplex PCR; TCRdb's version includes in-frame clones alone and lacks a portion of them. This table has 99,000 or so clones, about 90% appearing once. Sequences were obtained from peripheral blood. The receptors derive from a man in his fifties with acute or convalescent COVID-19.

V usage is TRBV28 and J usage is TRBJ2-7; 7 nucleotides match TRBD1. Germline V gene sequence: CDR1 MDHEN, CDR2 SYDVKM. V lost 6 bases and J lost 7; bases outside the gene matches: 15. This CDR3 spans 15 amino acids. The CDR3, as DNA: TGTGCCAGCAGCCCACCCTCGGGACAGATCGTGGAGCAGTACTTC. Translating gives CASSPPSGQIVEQYF.

The chain recombines TRBV19 with TRBJ1-6, with D tentatively TRBD1 (6 bases). The V gene's germline CDR1 is LNHDA and CDR2 SQIVND (reference sequence). CDR3 length: 15 residues. Trimming stripped 4 bases from V and 6 bases from J, with 13 bases between. The CDR3 DNA reads TGTGCCAGTAGTAACTTCCAGGGGAGTAATTCACCCCTCCACTTT. Protein: CASSNFQGSNSPLHF.

The gene calls are TRBV19 and TRBJ1-1; 7 bases agree with TRBD1. The junction had 11 bases not matched to a gene; V was cut back by 6 bases and J by 4 bases. The CDR3 has 15 amino acids. Germline assignment: CDR1 LNHDA and CDR2 SQIVND (reference sequence). CDR3 nucleotide sequence: TGTGCCAGTAGGACAGGGAAGGGCGAGGGCACTGAAGCTTTCTTT. It specifies CASRTGKGEGTEAFF. The complete variable domain, with remaining parts taken from reference TRBV19 and TRBJ1-1, reads DGGITQSPKYLFRKEGQNVTLSCEQNLNHDAMYWYRQDPGQGLRLIYYSQIVNDFQKGDIAEGYSVSREKKESFPLTVTSAQKNPTAFYLCASRTGKGEGTEAFFGQGTRLTVV.

The rearrangement links TRBV5-1 to TRBJ2-1, with D unresolved. This CDR3 is 15 amino acids long. Looked up from germline, CDR1 is SGHRS and CDR2 is YFSETQ. Trimming left V 0 bases short and J 7 bases short, with 14 bases between. CDR3: CASSLGSPGLNEQFF. In DNA, the CDR3 is TGCGCCAGCAGCTTGGGTTCGCCAGGCCTGAATGAGCAGTTCTTC.

The genes are TRBV28 and TRBJ2-3; 12 nucleotides agree with TRBD2. Losses at the gene ends were 7 bases for V and 2 bases for J; bases not matched to a gene: 16. The CDR3 is made up of 19 amino acids. Germline V gene data show CDR1 as MDHEN and CDR2 as SYDVKM. The CDR3 region is CASTYLLASGRAFTDTQYF. The CDR3 bases are TGTGCCAGCACCTATCTTTTGGCTAGCGGGAGGGCCTTCACAGATACGCAGTATTTT.

The V gene is TRBV19, the J gene TRBJ1-1; D remains ambiguous. Trimming removed 7 bases from V and 0 bases from J, with 12 bases in between. From germline, CDR1 is LNHDA and CDR2 SQIVND (reference sequence). The length of the CDR3 is 14 residues. The CDR3, as DNA: TGTGCCAGTATTCATCGGTATTTGAACACTGAAGCTTTCTTT. This sequence encodes CASIHRYLNTEAFF.

The rearrangement uses TRBV5-1 and TRBJ2-7, with D perhaps TRBD1 (6 bases). The CDR3 is 14 amino acids. V lost 0 bases, J lost 6 bases, and 13 bases lay in between. The germline V gene encodes CDR1 SGHRS and CDR2 YFSETQ. Here the CDR3 reads CASSLGGQSGEQYF. CDR3 sequence (DNA): TGCGCCAGCAGCTTGGGGGGACAAAGTGGCGAGCAGTACTTC.

The chain uses TRBV5-1 and TRBJ2-3; tentative D call: TRBD2 (7 bases). The CDR3 consists of 17 residues. CDR1 is SGHRS and CDR2 is YFSETQ in the germline V gene. V was trimmed by 5 bases and J by 3 bases, leaving 22 bases between them. The CDR3 reads CASSPSRGAEVTDTQYF. As DNA, the CDR3 is TGCGCCAGCAGTCCCTCTCGGGGGGCAGAAGTGACAGATACGCAGTATTTT.

The CDR3, as DNA: TGTGCCAGCTCACCGACCGGGACAAATACCTACAATGAGCAGTTCTTC. Protein: CASSPTGTNTYNEQFF. This chain connects TRBV18 to TRBJ2-1; a weak D match, TRBD1 (6 bases). Trimming shortened V by 3 bases and J by 2 bases, and 14 bases separated the two germline ends. The V gene's germline CDR1 is KGHSH and CDR2 LQKENI. There are 16 residues in the CDR3.

The J gene is TRBJ2-1, the V gene TRBV6-6, with TRBD2 identical over 9 bases. Germline CDR1 reads MNHNY; CDR2 reads SVGAGI (reference sequence). The CDR3 extends over 16 amino acids. Trimming took 6 bases from V and 3 from J; bases not matched to a gene: 9. CDR3 DNA: TGTGCCAGCAGGAAGGGAGCGGGAGGCGGCTACAATGAGCAGTTCTTC. Amino acid sequence: CASRKGAGGGYNEQFF.

J is TRBJ2-5 and V is TRBV30; 15 bases map to TRBD2. The trim removed 3 bases at V and 6 bases at J, leaving 11 bases unmatched. This CDR3 is built from 17 residues. Per germline, CDR1 GTSNPN and CDR2 SVGIG (reference sequence). CDR3 DNA sequence: TGTGCCTGGAGCATACCCGGACTAGCGGGAGGGCGGAAGACCCAGTACTTC. Residues: CAWSIPGLAGGRKTQYF.

The chain links TRBV2 to TRBJ2-5, with 7 bases fitting TRBD2. Trimming at V came to 6 bases and at J to 5 bases, leaving 9 bases not matched to a gene. The germline V gene has CDR1 SNHLY and CDR2 FYNNEI. CDR3 length equals 14 residues. CDR3 in DNA: TGTGCCAGCAGAGGCGGACTAGGACTTGAGACCCAGTACTTC. This gives the protein CASRGGLGLETQYF.

The genes are TRBV7-8 and TRBJ2-7; 7 bases fit TRBD1. Germline CDR1 reads SGHVS; CDR2 reads FQNEAQ. V shed 3 bases, J shed 6 bases, and the junction held 5 bases outside the gene matches. The CDR3 extends over 13 amino acids. The CDR3 DNA is TGTGCCAGCAGCTTCTACGGACAGGCCGAGCAGTACTTC. Protein product: CASSFYGQAEQYF. The entire variable domain, with the rest obtained from reference TRBV7-8 and TRBJ2-7, is as follows: GAGVSQSPRYKVAKRGQDVALRCDPISGHVSLFWYQQALGQGPEFLTYFQNEAQLDKSGLPSDRFFAERPEGSVSTLKIQRTQQEDSAVYLCASSFYGQAEQYFGPGTRLTVT.

The chain joins TRBV24-1 to TRBJ2-7, with TRBD1 identical over 8 bases. V dropped 4 bases and J dropped 5; count of bases not matched to a gene: 9. Per the germline V gene, CDR1 is KGHDR and CDR2 is SFDVKD. The CDR3 is 15 residues long. CDR3 nucleotides: TGTGCCACCAGTGACCCTGGACAGGGAGCGCACGAGCAGTACTTC. Its protein product is CATSDPGQGAHEQYF.

The chain recombines TRBV7-2 with TRBJ2-6; 12 bases fit TRBD1. The V gene's germline CDR1 is SGHTA and CDR2 FQGNSA. Trimming at V came to 5 bases and at J to 2 bases, leaving 4 bases not matched to a gene. The CDR3 runs 17 residues. As DNA, the CDR3 is TGTGCCAGCAGCCTAGGGACAGGGGGCACTGGGGCCAACGTCCTGACTTTC. Translated: CASSLGTGGTGANVLTF.

Only one count was recorded for this clone. The chain uses TRBV10-3 and TRBJ2-2; D may be TRBD2 (7 bases). This CDR3 region has 15 residues. V shed 6 bases and J shed 3 bases, with 14 bases lying between them. The V gene's germline CDR1 is ENHRY and CDR2 SYGVKD. CDR3 region: CAIRKGGADTGELFF. The DNA for the CDR3 is TGTGCCATCAGGAAAGGGGGGGCGGACACCGGGGAGCTGTTTTTT.

The chain is built from TRBV11-2 and TRBJ2-7, with 12 nucleotides matching TRBD2. Germline V gene sequence: CDR1 SGHAT, CDR2 FQNNGV. V dropped 4 bases and J dropped 2; count of bases not matched to a gene: 6. This CDR3 spans 16 amino acids. CDR3 sequence reads: CASSSPGLAGPYEQYF. The CDR3 bases are TGTGCCAGCAGCTCCCCGGGACTAGCGGGCCCCTACGAGCAGTACTTC.

The rearrangement links TRBV3-1 (or the pseudogene TRBV3-2) to TRBJ2-1; 8 bases map to TRBD2. Germline lookup yields CDR1 LGHDT and CDR2 YNNKEL (reference sequence). The CDR3 has 15 amino acids. The ends lost 0 bases at V and 2 bases at J; junction bases unmatched: 0. CDR3 in amino acids: CASSQEGLAYNEQFF. CDR3 DNA sequence: TGTGCCAGCAGCCAAGAGGGACTAGCCTACAATGAGCAGTTCTTC.

This clone appeared a single time. V usage is TRBV5-6 and J usage is TRBJ2-7; TRBD2 matches at 8 bases. This CDR3 region has 13 residues. Germline V gives CDR1 SGHDT, CDR2 YYEEEE. The V gene end was trimmed by 0 bases and the J gene end by 13 bases; junction bases not matched to a gene: 9. DNA of the CDR3: TGTGCCAGCAGCTTGGGTTTGGCGGGAGGCCGCTACTTC. Encoded protein: CASSLGLAGGRYF.

The chain has TRBV5-1 and TRBJ2-1; weak D call: TRBD1 (6 bases). V shed 5 bases and J shed 2 bases, with 14 bases lying between them. Germline-derived CDR1 and CDR2 are SGHRS and YFSETQ. The CDR3 is 15 amino acids. CDR3 amino acids: CASRQGTGAYNEQFF. The DNA for the CDR3 is TGCGCCAGCAGGCAGGGGACGGGTGCCTACAATGAGCAGTTCTTC.

This chain links TRBV19 with TRBJ1-3; 7 bases align to TRBD1. V trimming: 6 bases; J trimming: 2 bases; junction bases outside the gene matches: 7. Germline CDR1 LNHDA, CDR2 SQIVND (reference sequence). This CDR3 contains 15 residues. The CDR3 region has the DNA TGTGCCAGTAGCCTTGCCGGGACAGCTGGAAACACCATATATTTT. Its protein is CASSLAGTAGNTIYF.

The count of this clone is one. This rearrangement joins TRBV29-1 to TRBJ2-2; TRBD2 agrees at 11 bases. The V gene's germline CDR1 is SQVTM and CDR2 ANQGSEA. The CDR3 spans 15 residues. Trimming at V came to 4 bases and at J to 6 bases, leaving 7 bases not matched to a gene. CDR3 protein: CSVVQLAGASGELFF. CDR3 sequence (DNA): TGCAGCGTTGTTCAACTAGCGGGAGCGTCCGGGGAGCTGTTTTTT.